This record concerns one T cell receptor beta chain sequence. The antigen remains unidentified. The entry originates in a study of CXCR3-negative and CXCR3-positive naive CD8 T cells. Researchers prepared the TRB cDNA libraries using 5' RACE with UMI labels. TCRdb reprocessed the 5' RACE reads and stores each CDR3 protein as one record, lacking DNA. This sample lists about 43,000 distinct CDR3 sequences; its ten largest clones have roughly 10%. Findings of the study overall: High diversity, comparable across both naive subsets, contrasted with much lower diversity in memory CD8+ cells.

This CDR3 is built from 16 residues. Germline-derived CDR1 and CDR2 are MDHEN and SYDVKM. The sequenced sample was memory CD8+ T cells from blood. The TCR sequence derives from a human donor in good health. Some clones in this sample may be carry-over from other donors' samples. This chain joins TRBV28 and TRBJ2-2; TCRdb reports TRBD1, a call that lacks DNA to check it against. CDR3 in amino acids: CASSRNDRENTGELFF.